This TCR beta chain was captured in a study of human T cells and chemical hapten exposure. Study results and limitations: Large CDR3 similarity clusters arose significantly more often from expanded TCRs than from controls.

This CDR3 is built from 15 residues. Germline V CDR1 and CDR2: SGHTA, FQGNSA. V lost 5 bases and J lost 4, with 17 bases in between. MiXCR was run by TCRdb on the RACE reads, yielding one entry per CDR3 protein. The repertoire holds about 84,000 distinct CDR3 sequences, with 10% to 12% as singletons. Time point specified: patch test 3, about 24 weeks after DPC sensitization. Specified treatment: therapeutic diphenylcyclopropenone sensitization with weekly scalp DPC. At patch-test visits, sampling came before the patch test. This clonotype showed up just a few times. Its antigen is not identified. This receptor was taken from a woman between 45 and 65 years old with alopecia areata. Some clones in this sample may be carry-over from other donors' samples. This sequence joins TRBV7-2 and TRBJ1-1; D uncertain. The material was whole blood, obtained in connection with sensitization to the hapten diphenylcyclopropenone (DPC). The DNA for the CDR3 is TGTGCCAGCAGCCCCTACATACCTCCGGGCACTGAAGCTTTCTTT. Its translation is CASSPYIPPGTEAFF.